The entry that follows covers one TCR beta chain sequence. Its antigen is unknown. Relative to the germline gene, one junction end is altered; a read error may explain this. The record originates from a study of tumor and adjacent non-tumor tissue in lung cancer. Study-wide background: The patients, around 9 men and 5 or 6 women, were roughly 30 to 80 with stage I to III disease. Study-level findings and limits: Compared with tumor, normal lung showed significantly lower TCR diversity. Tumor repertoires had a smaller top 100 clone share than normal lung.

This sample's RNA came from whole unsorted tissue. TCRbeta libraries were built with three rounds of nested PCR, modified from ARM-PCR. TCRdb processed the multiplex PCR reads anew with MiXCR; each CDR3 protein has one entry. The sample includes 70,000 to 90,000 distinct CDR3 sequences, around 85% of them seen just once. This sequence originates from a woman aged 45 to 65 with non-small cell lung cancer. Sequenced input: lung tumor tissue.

CDR3 in amino acids: CASSYLGSRNGQFF. The CDR3 nucleotides are TGTGCCAGCAGTTACCTGGGGTCTAGGAATGGGCAGTTCTTC. The chain uses TRBV6-6 and TRBJ2-1; D ambiguous. The CDR3 length is 14 residues. CDR1 is MNHNY and CDR2 is SVGAGI in the germline V gene (reference sequence).